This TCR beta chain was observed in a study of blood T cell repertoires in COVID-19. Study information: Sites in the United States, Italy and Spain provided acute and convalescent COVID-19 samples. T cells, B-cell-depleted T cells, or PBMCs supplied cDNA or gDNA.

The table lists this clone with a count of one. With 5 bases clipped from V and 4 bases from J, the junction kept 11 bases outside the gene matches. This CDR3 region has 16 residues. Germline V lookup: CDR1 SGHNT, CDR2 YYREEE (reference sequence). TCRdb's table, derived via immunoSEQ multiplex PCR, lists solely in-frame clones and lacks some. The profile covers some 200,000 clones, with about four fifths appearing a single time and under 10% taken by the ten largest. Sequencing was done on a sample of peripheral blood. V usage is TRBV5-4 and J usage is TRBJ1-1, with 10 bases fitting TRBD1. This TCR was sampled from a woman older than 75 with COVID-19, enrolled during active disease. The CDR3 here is CASRKTGGFGGTEAFF. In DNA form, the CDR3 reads TGTGCCAGCAGGAAGACAGGGGGCTTTGGCGGCACTGAAGCTTTCTTT.